This T cell receptor beta chain emerged from a study of post-analysis software for immune sequencing data. V lost 0 bases to trimming and J lost 7 bases, with 20 bases between them. The V gene's germline CDR1 is SGDLS and CDR2 YYNGEE. This CDR3 has 16 residues. Regarding the study as a whole: TRBV segments more frequent in patients than in controls numbered five and included TRBV5-6, TRBV5-1 and TRBV20-1.

This clonotype was detected a few times. Its antigen is unidentified. Carried by the TCR beta cDNA libraries were unique molecular identifiers. With about 0.95 to 10 million T cells as the source, roughly 0.5 million cDNA molecules resulted. TCRdb analysed the PCR reads with MiXCR anew, one entry per CDR3 protein. The table records 170,000 or so distinct CDR3 sequences, around 30% of them present only once. The chain links TRBV9 to TRBJ2-7; D is ambiguous. Sequencing was carried out using blood. This receptor was identified in a girl aged 10 to 17 with multiple sclerosis. In nucleotides, the CDR3 is TGTGCCAGCAGCGTAGGTCAGGAGATATATATCCATGAGCAGTACTTC. Its translation is CASSVGQEIYIHEQYF. Full variable domain (missing parts from reference TRBV9 and TRBJ2-7): DSGVTQTPKHLITATGQRVTLRCSPRSGDLSVYWYQQSLDQGLQFLIQYYNGEERAKGNILERFSAQQFPDLHSELNLSSLELGDSALYFCASSVGQEIYIHEQYFGPGTRLTVT.